This TCR beta chain comes out of a study of blood T cells in healthy people across ages. Sample-barcoded 5' priming and a J-beta primer mix drove a second PCR of about 6 to 12 cycles. TCRdb processed the 5' RACE reads anew with MiXCR; each CDR3 protein has one entry. The sample lists about 510,000 distinct CDR3 sequences, about 27% occurring once. Germline V CDR1 and CDR2: SEHNR, FQNEAQ (reference sequence). V was cut by 10 bases and J by 2 bases, with 7 bases left in between. This CDR3 is 11 amino acids long. Separately, the same data were catalogued under a study of T cells of mothers and their children.

The clonotype was recovered from a boy younger than 10 in good health. The V and J genes are TRBV7-9 and TRBJ2-3; a weak D match, TRBD2 (6 bases). The sequenced sample was blood. The CDR3 DNA reads as TGTGCCACTAGCGTCACAGATACGCAGTATTTT. It specifies CATSVTDTQYF.